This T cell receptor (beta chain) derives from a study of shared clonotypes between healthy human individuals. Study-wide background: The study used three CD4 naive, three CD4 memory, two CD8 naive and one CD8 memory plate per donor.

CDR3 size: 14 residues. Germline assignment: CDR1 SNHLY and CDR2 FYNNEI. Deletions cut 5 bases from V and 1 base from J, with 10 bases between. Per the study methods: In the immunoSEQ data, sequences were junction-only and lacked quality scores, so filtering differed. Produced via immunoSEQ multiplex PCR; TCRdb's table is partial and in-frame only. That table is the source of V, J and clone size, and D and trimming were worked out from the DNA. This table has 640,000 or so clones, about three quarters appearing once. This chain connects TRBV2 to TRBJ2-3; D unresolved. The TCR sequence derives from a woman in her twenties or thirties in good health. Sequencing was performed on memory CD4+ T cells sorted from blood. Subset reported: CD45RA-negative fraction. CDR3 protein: CASSRTSRTDTQYF. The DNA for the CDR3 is TGTGCCAGCAGTAGGACGAGCCGCACAGATACGCAGTATTTT.